A single sample is the source of the 13 T cell receptor beta chains below, sequenced in a study of blood T cell repertoires in COVID-19. Method: immunoSEQ multiplex PCR; TCRdb's copy keeps in-frame clones and lacks some. The table lists some 49,000 clones, 65% to 90% of them singletons. Sequencing was carried out using peripheral blood. The receptor set was obtained from a woman aged 55-75 years with acute or convalescent COVID-19.

The gene calls are TRBV29-1 and TRBJ2-7; possibly TRBD2 for D (6 bases). The CDR3 is 15 amino acids. The V end lost 4 bases, the J end lost 5 bases, and 21 bases lay between the germline ends. Germline V lookup: CDR1 SQVTM, CDR2 ANQGSEA. CDR3 protein: CSVVVIRAWRDEQYF. In nucleotides, the CDR3 is TGCAGCGTTGTGGTGATCCGGGCATGGAGGGACGAGCAGTACTTC.

The rearrangement uses TRBV2 and TRBJ2-7, with D possibly TRBD2 on 6 matching bases. The CDR3 has 13 amino acids. Trimming removed 6 bases at V and 6 bases at J, with 15 bases between. Germline V gene sequence: CDR1 SNHLY, CDR2 FYNNEI. The CDR3 bases are TGTGCCAGCAGGGAGGGCGGAATGGGCGAGCAGTACTTC. Translated: CASREGGMGEQYF.

The rearrangement links TRBV2 to TRBJ1-2; D unclear. V was pared by 6 bases and J by 7 bases, with 18 bases between. Germline V gene sequence: CDR1 SNHLY, CDR2 FYNNEI. The CDR3 runs to 14 residues. The CDR3 loop reads CASSPSEGGVGYTF. The CDR3 DNA reads as TGTGCCAGCAGCCCGTCGGAGGGTGGCGTTGGCTACACCTTC.

This chain uses TRBV2 with TRBJ1-2, with 9 bases matching TRBD1. Trimming removed 7 bases from V and 2 bases from J; junction bases left unmatched: 5. This CDR3 comprises 14 residues. Per germline, CDR1 SNHLY and CDR2 FYNNEI. CDR3 DNA: TGTGCCAGCACCCCGGGACAGGGAAACTATGGCTACACCTTC. Its translation is CASTPGQGNYGYTF.

The V gene is TRBV11-3, the J gene TRBJ2-2; TRBD1 might be the D (5 bases). Trimming cost V 5 bases and J 6 bases, with 19 bases left between them. The CDR3 is made up of 16 amino acids. CDR1 is SGHNT, CDR2 YENEEA, per germline. The CDR3, as DNA: TGTGCCAGCAGCAGAAAAGGCGCAGGGCGGCCCGGGGAGCTGTTTTTT. Protein: CASSRKGAGRPGELFF.

The chain employs TRBV20-1 and TRBJ1-2; no definite D call. The CDR3 length is 14 residues. Germline CDR1 reads DFQATT; CDR2 reads SNEGSKA (reference sequence). V was clipped by 3 bases and J by 1 base, with 12 bases between them. The CDR3 spells CSASPVGSNYGYTF. The CDR3 DNA reads TGCAGTGCTAGTCCAGTGGGCAGTAACTATGGCTACACCTTC.

V and J are TRBV28 and TRBJ2-7; TRBD1 aligns across 7 bases. The germline V gene has CDR1 MDHEN and CDR2 SYDVKM. CDR3 length equals 15 residues. V dropped 6 bases and J dropped 3; count of bases not matched to a gene: 11. The CDR3 bases are TGTGCCAGCAGACAAAATCCGGGACAGAACTACGAGCAGTACTTC. Protein product: CASRQNPGQNYEQYF.

The chain recombines TRBV12-3 or TRBV12-4 with TRBJ1-3; unclear D gene. Trimming pared 8 bases from V and 0 bases from J, leaving 5 bases between. The CDR3 consists of 12 residues. The CDR3 DNA is TGTGCCAGCGACATCTCTGGAAACACCATATATTTT. This encodes CASDISGNTIYF.

The chain links TRBV6-6 to TRBJ2-1; unclear D gene. The CDR3 consists of 12 residues. CDR1 and CDR2 (germline): MNHNY, SVGAGI (reference sequence). The V and J ends lost 10 bases and 10 bases respectively, with 17 bases between them. CDR3 protein: CATTSLSREQFF. CDR3 nucleotides: TGTGCCACCACCTCCCTTTCTAGGGAGCAGTTCTTC.

In this sample, this clone turned up a few times. The chain carries TRBV2 and TRBJ2-5, with 10 positions matching TRBD2. The V and J ends lost 8 bases and 5 bases, in that order; junction bases with no gene match: 11. CDR1 SNHLY and CDR2 FYNNEI come from the germline V gene. The CDR3 sequence is 15 residues long. The DNA of the CDR3 is TGTGCCAGCCTAAAGGGAGCGGGAGGGGAGGAGACCCAGTACTTC. Protein: CASLKGAGGEETQYF.

The chain is built from TRBV5-6 and TRBJ1-6, with TRBD1 as a possible D gene (6 bases). Germline loops: CDR1 SGHDT, CDR2 YYEEEE. Between the trimmed V and J ends, which lost 1 base and 0 bases, there was a span of 11 bases. The CDR3 has 17 residues. DNA of the CDR3: TGTGCCAGCAGCTTGACAGGGACGAGCTCCTATAATTCACCCCTCCACTTT. Its protein is CASSLTGTSSYNSPLHF. The full variable domain, completed using reference TRBV5-6 and TRBJ1-6, is DAGVTQSPTHLIKTRGQQVTLRCSPKSGHDTVSWYQQALGQGPQFIFQYYEEEERQRGNFPDRFSGHQFPNYSSELNVNALLLGDSALYLCASSLTGTSSYNSPLHFGNGTRLTVT.

This clone turned up a few times. V and J are TRBV25-1 and TRBJ2-7; 10 nucleotides align to TRBD1. Germline lookup yields CDR1 MGHDK and CDR2 SYGVNS. The CDR3 has 15 residues. After removal of 6 bases from V and 5 bases from J, the junction contained 10 bases not matched to a gene. The CDR3 DNA sequence: TGTGCCAGCAGGGGACAGGGGTTTTTTGTCCACGAGCAGTACTTC. Protein product: CASRGQGFFVHEQYF.

The chain joins TRBV19 to TRBJ1-6, with 7 bases fitting TRBD1. The CDR3 spans 16 residues. V gave up 6 bases and J gave up 3 bases; unmatched junction bases: 8. CDR1 is LNHDA, CDR2 SQIVND, per germline (reference sequence). CDR3 in amino acids: CASRVGQDIYNSPLHF. For the CDR3, the DNA is TGTGCCAGTAGGGTCGGACAGGACATCTATAATTCACCCCTCCACTTT.